The TCR beta chain under discussion was sequenced for a study of cytomegalovirus exposure and HLA in healthy donors. About the research overall: Early release data held tens of millions of unique TCRs from HLA-typed donors.

General observations from the study: Among the CMV-associated chains, a few were confirmed in vitro as specific for CMV antigens. An analysis done earlier found most TCR beta V segments productive about 90% or about 30% of the time.

Points on this clone: Its antigen is not known. Other DNA sequences in the sample encode the same CDR3.

PCR employed 60 Vbeta and 13 Jbeta primers. The data were produced by immunoSEQ multiplex PCR, yet TCRdb's version contains in-frame clones alone and is incomplete. The sample has more than 200,000 clones; 60% to 80% are singletons. Sequencing used PBMCs. This TCR was sampled from a male donor in good health and CMV-seronegative.

As DNA, the CDR3 is TGTGCCAGCAGTGGTCGGGGGGCCTCCTACGAGCAGTACTTC. Residues: CASSGRGASYEQYF. This chain joins TRBV6-1 and TRBJ2-7, with D possibly TRBD2 on 7 matching bases. Per the germline V gene, CDR1 is MNHNS and CDR2 is SASEGT. The CDR3 sequence is 14 residues long. Deletions cut 4 bases from V and 0 bases from J, with 10 bases between.